The rows below give T cell receptor beta chains drawn from one sample of a study of CD8+ T cells in alopecia areata. Clones were sequenced by immunoSEQ multiplex PCR, and TCRdb holds only the in-frame ones, with some missing. The sample holds around 190,000 clones; 45% to 70% are singletons and the top ten take approximately 4.9%. Sequences were obtained from CD8+ T cells sorted from blood. All receptors come from a human donor in good health. CDR3s include the opening cysteine and the closing phenylalanine or tryptophan. D genes are given only for firm matches. Clone size, where shown, is once, few, many, or a class for clones that have expanded.

CDR3 length,D gene,V gene,clone size,J gene,CDR3 DNA,CDR3 protein
15,.,TRBV29-1,.,TRBJ2-7,TGCAGCGCCTACGAAGGGGCGGCTAAAGGCTACGAGCAGTACTTC,CSAYEGAAKGYEQYF
12,.,TRBV19,few,TRBJ1-2,TGTGCCAGTAGTGAGGGAAACTATGGCTACACCTTC,CASSEGNYGYTF
10,.,TRBV20-1,few,TRBJ1-1,TGCAGTGCTAGTGACACTGAAGCTTTCTTT,CSASDTEAFF
15,TRBD1,TRBV4-1,few,TRBJ1-2,TGCGCCAGCAGCCCAGGACAGGGAAAGAACTATGGCTACACCTTC,CASSPGQGKNYGYTF
14,.,TRBV27,.,TRBJ1-6,TGTGCCAGCGGGCCCGGACCCTCGGGATCACCCCTCCACTTT,CASGPGPSGSPLHF
14,TRBD2,TRBV27,.,TRBJ2-5,TGTGCCAGCAGCCCTAGCGGGATGGAAGAGACCCAGTACTTC,CASSPSGMEETQYF
17,.,TRBV19,.,TRBJ1-6,TGTGCCAGTATGGAGAAAGGCCCGAGCTCCTATAATTCACCCCTCCACTTT,CASMEKGPSSYNSPLHF
12,.,TRBV5-4,.,TRBJ1-1,TGTGCCAGCAGCGCCGGAGGTGGGGAAGCTTTCTTT,CASSAGGGEAFF
15,.,TRBV5-4,few,TRBJ2-5,TGTGCCAGCAGCCCTACATGGGAATACGGGGAGACCCAGTACTTC,CASSPTWEYGETQYF
14,.,TRBV14,.,TRBJ2-5,TGTGCCAGCAGCCCGTTACGGCTACAAGAGACCCAGTACTTC,CASSPLRLQETQYF
13,.,TRBV30,.,TRBJ1-6,TGTGCCTGGGATACACAGAGTAATTCACCCCTCCACTTT,CAWDTQSNSPLHF
11,.,TRBV27,.,TRBJ2-5,TGTGCCAGCAGTCCCGAGGACCGCCCGTACTTC,CASSPEDRPYF
12,.,TRBV29-1,.,TRBJ1-1,TGCAGCTTGGGGAGGGTTGGGACTGAAGCTTTCTTT,CSLGRVGTEAFF
18,.,TRBV5-1,.,TRBJ2-5,TGCGCCAGCAGCTTGGAAGGCCAGGGGGGGATCTACCAAGAGACCCAGTACTTC,CASSLEGQGGIYQETQYF
12,.,TRBV11-1,.,TRBJ2-3,TGTGCCAGCAGCTCAGCGTGGGATACGCAGTATTTT,CASSSAWDTQYF
15,.,TRBV15,.,TRBJ1-2,TGTGCCACCAGCAGCAACTGGGGGCAGATCTTAGGCTACACCTTC,CATSSNWGQILGYTF
13,.,TRBV30,.,TRBJ2-7,TGTGCCTGGAGTGTAGCGGGCTTCCACGAGCAGTACTTC,CAWSVAGFHEQYF
17,.,TRBV1,.,TRBJ2-1,TGCACCAGCAGCCAAGATCGGCGGGGACTGGGGAGGAATGAGCAGTTCTTC,CTSSQDRRGLGRNEQFF
15,TRBD2,TRBV7-2,.,TRBJ2-3,TGTGCCAGCAGCTTGCTAGCGGGGGTCACAGATACGCAGTATTTT,CASSLLAGVTDTQYF
11,TRBD1,TRBV30,.,TRBJ1-1,TGTGCCCGCGACAGGGACACTGAAGCTTTCTTT,CARDRDTEAFF
14,TRBD1,TRBV29-1,.,TRBJ2-7,TGCAGCGTTTCCTCCGGACAGGCAACCTACGAGCAGTACTTC,CSVSSGQATYEQYF
15,.,TRBV7-8,.,TRBJ2-5,TGTGCCAGCAGCACAGAGGGTGGGTGGCAAGAGACCCAGTACTTC,CASSTEGGWQETQYF
15,TRBD2,TRBV13,.,TRBJ2-5,TGTGCCAGCAGCTTAGTTTCGGCGGGGGAGGAGACCCAGTACTTC,CASSLVSAGEETQYF
10,.,TRBV7-8,.,TRBJ1-2,TGTGCCAGCAGCCCCGCCGGGGCCGCCTTC,CASSPAGAAF
11,.,TRBV13,few,TRBJ2-3,TGTGCCAGCAGCTCCACAGATACGCAGTATTTT,CASSSTDTQYF
15,.,TRBV9,once,TRBJ1-1,TGTGCCAGCAGCCCTGAGCCCTTGGGTTACACTGAAGCTTTCTTT,CASSPEPLGYTEAFF
16,.,TRBV27,once,TRBJ2-7,TGTGCCAGCAGTTTCTTGCAAGGGACTTACTCCTACGAGCAGTACTTC,CASSFLQGTYSYEQYF
12,.,TRBV29-1,.,TRBJ2-7,TGCAGCGTTGAAACGAGGGACTACGAGCAGTACTTC,CSVETRDYEQYF
14,.,TRBV27,once,TRBJ2-7,TGTGCCAGCACCTTGAGGACAGCTGCCTACGAGCAGTACTTC,CASTLRTAAYEQYF
13,.,TRBV5-1,.,TRBJ2-7,TGCGCCAGCAGCTTGGCCGGAACCTACGAGCAGTACTTC,CASSLAGTYEQYF
14,TRBD1,TRBV5-1,.,TRBJ2-7,TGCGCCAGCAGCTTAGGGACAGGAGCCTACGAGCAGTACTTC,CASSLGTGAYEQYF
14,.,TRBV29-1,.,TRBJ1-1,TGCAGCGTTGATTTCCCCCTTGGTGGCACTGAAGCTTTCTTT,CSVDFPLGGTEAFF
14,.,TRBV5-1,.,TRBJ1-2,TGCGCCAGTCGACTGGGTGATTCGGACTATGGCTACACCTTC,CASRLGDSDYGYTF
12,.,TRBV29-1,few,TRBJ1-1,TGCAGCGTTGAAGGGCTCCACACTGAAGCTTTCTTT,CSVEGLHTEAFF
13,.,TRBV2,.,TRBJ1-1,TGTGCCATCCGGGACTCAAGAGGGACTGAAGCTTTCTTT,CAIRDSRGTEAFF
13,.,TRBV2,.,TRBJ1-2,TGTGCCAGCAGTGTTGGACCCTACTATGGCTACACCTTC,CASSVGPYYGYTF
15,TRBD1,TRBV12-5,.,TRBJ1-5,TGTGCTAGTGGCCCTCCGGACAGGTTCCATCAGCCCCAGCATTTT,CASGPPDRFHQPQHF
13,.,TRBV7-9,many,TRBJ2-5,TGTGCCAGCAGCCCCCCCAGTGGGGAGACCCAGTACTTC,CASSPPSGETQYF
14,TRBD1,TRBV29-1,.,TRBJ2-1,TGCAGCTTTCATGGACAGGCCTCCTACAATGAGCAGTTCTTC,CSFHGQASYNEQFF
13,TRBD1,TRBV19,.,TRBJ1-1,TGTGCCAGCGCCCGGACAGGCGATACTGAAGCTTTCTTT,CASARTGDTEAFF
17,.,TRBV6-1,.,TRBJ2-7,TGTGCCAGCAGTGAACTAGACCTCTCGAGAGGGGCCTACGAGCAGTACTTC,CASSELDLSRGAYEQYF